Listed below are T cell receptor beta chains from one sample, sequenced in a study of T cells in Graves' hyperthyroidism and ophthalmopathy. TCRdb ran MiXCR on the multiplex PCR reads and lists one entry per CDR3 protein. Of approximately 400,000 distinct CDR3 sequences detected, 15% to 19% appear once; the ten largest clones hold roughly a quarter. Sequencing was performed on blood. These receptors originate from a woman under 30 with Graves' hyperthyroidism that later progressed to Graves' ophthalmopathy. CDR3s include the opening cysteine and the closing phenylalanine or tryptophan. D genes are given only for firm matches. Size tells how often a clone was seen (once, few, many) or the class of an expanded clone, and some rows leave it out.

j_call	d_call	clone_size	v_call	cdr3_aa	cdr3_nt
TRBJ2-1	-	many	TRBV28	CASSFFGNGDEQFF	TGTGCCAGCAGTTTTTTCGGGAATGGCGATGAGCAGTTCTTC
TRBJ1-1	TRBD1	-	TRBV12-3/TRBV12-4	CASSSGTGTEAFF	TGTGCCAGCAGTTCCGGGACAGGCACTGAAGCTTTCTTT
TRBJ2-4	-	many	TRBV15	CATSRDGGRGLKNIQYF	TGTGCCACCAGCAGGGATGGGGGTCGTGGACTCAAAAACATTCAGTACTTC
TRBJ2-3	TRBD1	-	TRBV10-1	CASSESGQGPPHTDTQYF	TGCGCCAGCAGTGAGTCGGGACAGGGCCCCCCACACACAGATACGCAGTATTTT
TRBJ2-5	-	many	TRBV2	CASSDRVVETQYF	TGTGCCAGCAGTGACAGGGTTGTGGAGACCCAGTACTTC
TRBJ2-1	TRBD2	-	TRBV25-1	CASSEMREVRDEQFF	TGTGCCAGCAGTGAAATGCGGGAGGTCCGCGATGAGCAGTTCTTC
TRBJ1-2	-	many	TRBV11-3	CASSLDHRDPNYGYTF	TGTGCCAGCAGCTTAGATCACAGGGATCCTAACTATGGCTACACCTTC
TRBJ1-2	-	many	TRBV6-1	CASSEKRGPLYGYTF	TGTGCCAGCAGTGAAAAGAGGGGCCCTCTTTATGGCTACACCTTC
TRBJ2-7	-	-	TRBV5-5	CASSLVASSYEQYF	TGTGCCAGCAGCTTGGTTGCTAGTTCCTACGAGCAGTACTTC
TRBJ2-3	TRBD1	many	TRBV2	CASSGIALERDRGTDTQYF	TGTGCCAGCAGTGGTATTGCCCTAGAACGGGACAGGGGCACAGATACGCAGTATTTT
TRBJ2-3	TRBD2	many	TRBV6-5	CASSYSRGGSTDTQYF	TGTGCCAGCAGTTACTCTCGGGGGGGTAGCACAGATACGCAGTATTTT
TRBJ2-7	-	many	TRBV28	CASRPSLYEQYF	TGTGCCAGCAGGCCCTCTCTCTACGAGCAGTACTTC
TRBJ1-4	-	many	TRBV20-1	CSVGGSGNEKLFF	TGCAGTGTTGGGGGATCTGGTAATGAAAAACTGTTTTTT
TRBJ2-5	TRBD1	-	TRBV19	CASSMSRGWGETQYF	TGTGCCAGTAGTATGAGCAGGGGGTGGGGAGAGACCCAGTACTTC
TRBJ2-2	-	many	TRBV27	CASSFAPGEFGELFF	TGTGCCAGCAGTTTTGCGCCAGGAGAGTTCGGGGAGCTGTTTTTT
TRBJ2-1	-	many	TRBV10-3	CAIASYRDSNEQFF	TGTGCCATCGCGTCCTATAGAGACAGTAATGAGCAGTTCTTC
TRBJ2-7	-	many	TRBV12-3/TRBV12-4	CASSSERGEQYF	TGTGCCAGCAGTTCAGAGAGGGGCGAGCAGTACTTC
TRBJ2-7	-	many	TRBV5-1	CASSLDLAVTYEQYF	TGCGCCAGCAGCTTGGATCTAGCCGTAACCTACGAGCAGTACTTC
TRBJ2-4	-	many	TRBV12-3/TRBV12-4	CASSSTSDIQYF	TGTGCCAGCAGTTCGACTAGTGACATTCAGTACTTC
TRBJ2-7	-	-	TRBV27	CASSLLRTGNSYEQYF	TGTGCCAGCAGTCTCCTCCGAACAGGGAACTCCTACGAGCAGTACTTC
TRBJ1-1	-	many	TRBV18	CASSPVGGWNTEAFF	TGTGCCAGCTCACCAGTGGGGGGATGGAACACTGAAGCTTTCTTT
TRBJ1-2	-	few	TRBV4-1	CASSQDLVGGRGYTF	TGCGCCAGCAGCCAAGATCTAGTAGGCGGCAGGGGCTACACCTTC
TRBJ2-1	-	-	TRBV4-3	CASSQEQNNEQFF	TGCGCCAGCAGCCAAGAGCAGAATAATGAGCAGTTCTTC
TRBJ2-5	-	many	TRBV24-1	CATSVPGTSETQYF	TGTGCCACCAGTGTCCCCGGGACTTCGGAGACCCAGTACTTC
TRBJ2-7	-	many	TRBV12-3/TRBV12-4	CASSFRAGNDEQYF	TGTGCCAGCAGTTTCAGGGCAGGGAACGACGAGCAGTACTTC
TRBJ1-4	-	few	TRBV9	CASSGGRTNEKLFF	TGTGCCAGCAGCGGCGGACGGACTAATGAAAAACTGTTTTTT
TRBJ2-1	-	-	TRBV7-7	CASSFRPGEYNEQFF	TGTGCTAGCAGCTTCCGTCCGGGCGAGTACAATGAGCAGTTCTTC
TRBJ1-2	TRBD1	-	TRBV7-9	CASSLAGTGESGYTF	TGTGCCAGCAGCTTAGCTGGGACAGGAGAGTCTGGCTACACCTTC
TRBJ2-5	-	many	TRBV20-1	CSASDPPVRETQYF	TGCAGTGCTAGTGACCCTCCCGTCCGAGAGACCCAGTACTTC
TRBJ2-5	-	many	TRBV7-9	CASSQVGSYQETQYF	TGTGCCAGCAGCCAAGTCGGTTCGTACCAAGAGACCCAGTACTTC
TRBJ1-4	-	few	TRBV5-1	CASSSGEGEKLFF	TGCGCCAGCAGCTCCGGGGAAGGCGAAAAACTGTTTTTT
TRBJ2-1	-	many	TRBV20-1	CSARGHGSSYNEQFF	TGCAGTGCTAGGGGTCACGGTAGCTCCTACAATGAGCAGTTCTTC
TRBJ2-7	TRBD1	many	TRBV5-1	CASSGRDRPYEQYF	TGCGCCAGCAGCGGCCGGGACAGGCCTTACGAGCAGTACTTC
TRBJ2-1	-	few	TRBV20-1	CSARVSGVTEQFF	TGCAGTGCTAGGGTCAGCGGAGTCACTGAGCAGTTCTTC
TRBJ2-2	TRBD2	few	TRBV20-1	CSARDDTGTSRNTGELFF	TGCAGTGCTAGAGATGATACCGGGACTAGCCGGAACACCGGGGAGCTGTTTTTT
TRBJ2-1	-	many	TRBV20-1	CSATRGWRGNEQFF	TGCAGTGCTACTCGGGGCTGGAGAGGAAATGAGCAGTTCTTC
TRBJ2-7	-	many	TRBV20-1	CSARDQTVTYEQYF	TGCAGTGCTAGAGATCAAACGGTAACCTACGAGCAGTACTTC
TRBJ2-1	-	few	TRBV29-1	CSVEEALPSSYNEQFF	TGCAGCGTTGAAGAGGCACTGCCAAGCTCCTACAATGAGCAGTTCTTC
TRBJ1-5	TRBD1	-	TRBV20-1	CSALTGGYNQPQHF	TGCAGTGCATTGACAGGGGGATACAATCAGCCCCAGCATTTT
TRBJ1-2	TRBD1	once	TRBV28	CASNTDRGRGYGSTF	TGTGCCAGCAACACGGACAGGGGGCGCGGCTATGGCTCCACCTTC
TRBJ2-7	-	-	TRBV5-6	CTSSLGALTEQYF	TGTACCAGCAGCTTGGGGGCATTAACCGAGCAGTACTTC
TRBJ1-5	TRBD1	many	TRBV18	CASSPGTGGISQPQHF	TGTGCCAGCTCACCAGGGACAGGGGGCATATCTCAGCCCCAGCATTTT
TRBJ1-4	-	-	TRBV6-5	CASSHRREALGEKLFF	TGTGCCAGCAGTCACAGGAGGGAGGCTTTGGGTGAAAAACTGTTTTTT
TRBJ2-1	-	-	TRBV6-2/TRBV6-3	CASHRLTNPTEQFF	TGTGCCAGCCATAGGCTTACCAATCCCACTGAGCAGTTCTTC
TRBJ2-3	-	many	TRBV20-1	CSARSGEDTQYF	TGCAGTGCTAGGAGCGGTGAAGATACGCAGTATTTT
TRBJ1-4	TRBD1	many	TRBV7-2	CASSFRTGFNEKLFF	TGTGCCAGCAGCTTCCGGACAGGGTTTAATGAAAAACTGTTTTTT
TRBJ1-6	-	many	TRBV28	CASSLQVWDSPLHF	TGTGCCAGCAGTTTACAGGTTTGGGACTCACCCCTCCACTTT
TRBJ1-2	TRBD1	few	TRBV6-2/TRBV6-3	CASRPLSDRGHGYTF	TGTGCCAGCAGGCCCCTATCGGACAGGGGGCATGGCTACACCTTC
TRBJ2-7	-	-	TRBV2	CASTGRGGGHEQYF	TGTGCCAGCACCGGAAGGGGGGGGGGCCACGAGCAGTACTTC
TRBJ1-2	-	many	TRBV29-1	CSVEDIDRRDYGYTF	TGCAGCGTTGAAGATATCGACAGGCGTGACTATGGCTACACCTTC
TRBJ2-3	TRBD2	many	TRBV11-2	CASSLPGGVEGLVTQYF	TGTGCCAGCAGCTTACCGGGTGGGGTGGAGGGACTAGTAACGCAGTATTTT